The T cell receptor (beta chain) described here comes from a study of blood T cell repertoires in COVID-19. Overall study: Sample material is recorded as cDNA or gDNA derived from T cells, B-cell-depleted T cells, or PBMCs.

V lost 3 bases to trimming and J lost 2 bases; unmatched junction nucleotides: 4. The CDR3 has 16 amino acids. The germline V gene encodes CDR1 SNHLY and CDR2 FYNNEI. Here immunoSEQ multiplex PCR was the method, and the copy in TCRdb shows in-frame clones only, minus some. The table records 400,000 or so clones, approximately 91% of them present only once. The source of this sequence is a woman aged 40 to 49 with acute COVID-19. The chain links TRBV2 to TRBJ1-4; 9 nucleotides match TRBD1. What was sequenced was PBMCs or T cells enriched from blood (not recorded which). The CDR3 reads CASSDGTGRTNEKLFF. The CDR3 bases are TGTGCCAGCAGTGACGGGACAGGGCGGACTAATGAAAAACTGTTTTTT.